This record covers a single T cell receptor (beta chain). TCRs were sequenced from a few patients responding to pembrolizumab. The assay was immunoSEQ multiplex PCR, and TCRdb's table has in-frame clones only and misses some. The table has roughly 120,000 clones, approximately 80% seen once. The data were obtained in a study of PD-1 blockade in mismatch repair-deficient tumors. The CDR3 sequence is 12 residues long. In germline, CDR1 is SGHAT, CDR2 FQNNGV. V was clipped by 3 bases and J by 1 base, with 3 bases between them. V usage is TRBV11-2 and J usage is TRBJ2-5; D uncertain. The sample in question was peripheral blood, obtained about 60 weeks after starting pembrolizumab. This receptor was taken from an adult with mismatch repair-deficient cancer. The CDR3 is CASSFGQETQYF. Here the CDR3 DNA reads TGTGCCAGCAGCTTCGGCCAAGAGACCCAGTACTTC.